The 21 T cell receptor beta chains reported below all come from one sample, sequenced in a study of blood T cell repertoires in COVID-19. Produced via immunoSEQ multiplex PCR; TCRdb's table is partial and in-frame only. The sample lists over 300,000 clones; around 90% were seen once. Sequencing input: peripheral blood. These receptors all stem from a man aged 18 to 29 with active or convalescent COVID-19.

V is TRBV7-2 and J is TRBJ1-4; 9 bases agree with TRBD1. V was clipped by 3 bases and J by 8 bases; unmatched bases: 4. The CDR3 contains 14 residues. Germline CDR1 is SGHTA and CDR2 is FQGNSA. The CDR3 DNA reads TGTGCCAGCAGCTTGACAGGGGGACGGGAAAAACTGTTTTTT. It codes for CASSLTGGREKLFF.

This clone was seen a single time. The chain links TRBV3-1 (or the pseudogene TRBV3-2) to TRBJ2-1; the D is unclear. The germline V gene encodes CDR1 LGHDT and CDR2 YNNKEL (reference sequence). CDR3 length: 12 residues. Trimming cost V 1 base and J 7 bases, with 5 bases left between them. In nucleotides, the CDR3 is TGTGCCAGCAGCCAAGGAGAAAATGAGCAGTTCTTC. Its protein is CASSQGENEQFF.

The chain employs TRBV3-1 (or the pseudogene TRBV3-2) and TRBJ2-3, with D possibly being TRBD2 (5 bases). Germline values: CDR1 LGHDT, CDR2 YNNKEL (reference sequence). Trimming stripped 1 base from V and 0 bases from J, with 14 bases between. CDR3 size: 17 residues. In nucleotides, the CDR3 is TGTGCCAGCAGCCAAGCTTGGACTTTCTCTAGCACAGATACGCAGTATTTT. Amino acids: CASSQAWTFSSTDTQYF.

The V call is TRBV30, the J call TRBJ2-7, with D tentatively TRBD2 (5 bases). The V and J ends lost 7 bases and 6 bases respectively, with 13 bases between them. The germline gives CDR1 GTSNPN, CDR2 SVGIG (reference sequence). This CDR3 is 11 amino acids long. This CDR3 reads CASRGLFEQYF. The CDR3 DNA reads TGTGCCTCACGGGGTCTTTTCGAGCAGTACTTC.

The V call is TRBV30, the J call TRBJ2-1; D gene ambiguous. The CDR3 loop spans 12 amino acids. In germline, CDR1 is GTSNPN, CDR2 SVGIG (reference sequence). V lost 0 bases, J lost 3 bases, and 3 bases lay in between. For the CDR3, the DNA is TGTGCCTGGAGTGTACTCTACAATGAGCAGTTCTTC. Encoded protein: CAWSVLYNEQFF.

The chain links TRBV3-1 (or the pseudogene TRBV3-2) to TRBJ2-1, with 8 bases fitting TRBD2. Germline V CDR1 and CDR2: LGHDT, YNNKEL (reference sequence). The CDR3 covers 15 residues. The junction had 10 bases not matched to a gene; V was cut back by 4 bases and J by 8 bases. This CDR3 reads CASSRFLAGWHEQFF. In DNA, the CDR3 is TGTGCCAGCAGCCGCTTTTTAGCGGGGTGGCATGAGCAGTTCTTC.

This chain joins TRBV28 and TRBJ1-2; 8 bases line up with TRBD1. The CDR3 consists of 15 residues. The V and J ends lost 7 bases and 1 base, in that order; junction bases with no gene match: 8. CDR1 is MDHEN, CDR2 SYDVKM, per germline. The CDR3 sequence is CASIRGQGINYGYTF. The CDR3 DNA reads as TGTGCCAGCATCAGAGGACAGGGCATTAACTATGGCTACACCTTC.

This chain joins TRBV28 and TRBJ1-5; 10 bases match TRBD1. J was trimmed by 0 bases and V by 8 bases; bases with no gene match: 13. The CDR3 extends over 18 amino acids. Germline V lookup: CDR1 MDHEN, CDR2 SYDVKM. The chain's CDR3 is CASCIRDRGFYSNQPQHF. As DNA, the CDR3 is TGTGCCAGCTGCATCAGGGACAGGGGATTTTATAGCAATCAGCCCCAGCATTTT.

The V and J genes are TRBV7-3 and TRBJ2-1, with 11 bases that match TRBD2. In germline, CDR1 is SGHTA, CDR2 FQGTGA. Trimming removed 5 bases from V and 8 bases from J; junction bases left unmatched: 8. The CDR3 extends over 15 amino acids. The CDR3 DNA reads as TGTGCCAGCAGCGCACTAGCGGGGGTGATCGATGAGCAGTTCTTC. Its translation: CASSALAGVIDEQFF.

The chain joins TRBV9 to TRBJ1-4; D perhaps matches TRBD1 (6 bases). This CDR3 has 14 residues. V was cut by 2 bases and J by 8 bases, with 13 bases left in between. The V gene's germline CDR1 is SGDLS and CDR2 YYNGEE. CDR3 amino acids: CASSVGALKEKLFF. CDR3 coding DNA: TGTGCCAGCAGCGTGGGGGCGTTAAAGGAAAAACTGTTTTTT.

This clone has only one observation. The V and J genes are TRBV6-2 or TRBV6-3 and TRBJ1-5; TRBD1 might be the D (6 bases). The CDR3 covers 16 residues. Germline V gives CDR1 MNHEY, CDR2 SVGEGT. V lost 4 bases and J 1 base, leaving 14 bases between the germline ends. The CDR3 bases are TGTGCCAGCAGTTCCGGGACACTATACAGCAATCAGCCCCAGCATTTT. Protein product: CASSSGTLYSNQPQHF.

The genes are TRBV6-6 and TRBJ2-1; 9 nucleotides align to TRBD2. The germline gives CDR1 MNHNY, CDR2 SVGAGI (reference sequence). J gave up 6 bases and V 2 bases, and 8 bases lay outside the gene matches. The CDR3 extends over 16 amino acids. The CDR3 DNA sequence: TGTGCCAGCAGTTACAACCCAGCGGGGGGTATCAATGAGCAGTTCTTC. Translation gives CASSYNPAGGINEQFF.

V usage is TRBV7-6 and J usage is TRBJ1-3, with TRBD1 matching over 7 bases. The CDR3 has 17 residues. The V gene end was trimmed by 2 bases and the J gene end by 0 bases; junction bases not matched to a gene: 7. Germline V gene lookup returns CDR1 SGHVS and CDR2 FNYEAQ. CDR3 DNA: TGTGCCAGCAGCTTAATGACAGGGATTAACTCTGGAAACACCATATATTTT. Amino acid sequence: CASSLMTGINSGNTIYF.

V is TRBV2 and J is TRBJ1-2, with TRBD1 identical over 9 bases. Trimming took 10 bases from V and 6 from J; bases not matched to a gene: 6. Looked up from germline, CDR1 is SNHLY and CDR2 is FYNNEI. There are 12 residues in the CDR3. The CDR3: CATRGTGNGYTF. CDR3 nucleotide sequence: TGTGCCACACGCGGGACAGGGAATGGCTACACCTTC.

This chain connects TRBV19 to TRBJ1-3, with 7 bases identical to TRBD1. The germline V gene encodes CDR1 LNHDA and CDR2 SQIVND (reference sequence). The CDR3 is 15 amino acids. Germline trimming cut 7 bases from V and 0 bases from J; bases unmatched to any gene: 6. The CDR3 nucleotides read TGTGCCAGTAACCCAGACAGGGACTCTGGAAACACCATATATTTT. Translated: CASNPDRDSGNTIYF.

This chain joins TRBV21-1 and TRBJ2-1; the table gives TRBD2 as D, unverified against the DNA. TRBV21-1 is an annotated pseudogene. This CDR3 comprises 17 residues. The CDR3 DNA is TGTGCCAGCAGCAAGGCGGCTAGCGGGAGCTCCTACAATGAGCAGTTCTTC. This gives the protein CASSKAASGSSYNEQFF.

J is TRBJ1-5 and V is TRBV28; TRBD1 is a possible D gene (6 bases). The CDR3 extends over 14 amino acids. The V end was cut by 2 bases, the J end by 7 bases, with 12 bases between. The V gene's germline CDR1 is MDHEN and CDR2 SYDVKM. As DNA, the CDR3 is TGTGCCAGCAGTTTAGGCCCCGGGACACAGCCCCAGCATTTT. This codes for CASSLGPGTQPQHF.

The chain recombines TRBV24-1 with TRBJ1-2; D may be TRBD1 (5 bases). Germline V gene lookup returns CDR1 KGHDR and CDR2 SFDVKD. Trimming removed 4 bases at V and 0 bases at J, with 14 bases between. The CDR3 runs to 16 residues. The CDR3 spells CATSDPRQPANYGYTF. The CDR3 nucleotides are TGTGCCACCAGTGACCCAAGACAGCCGGCTAACTATGGCTACACCTTC.

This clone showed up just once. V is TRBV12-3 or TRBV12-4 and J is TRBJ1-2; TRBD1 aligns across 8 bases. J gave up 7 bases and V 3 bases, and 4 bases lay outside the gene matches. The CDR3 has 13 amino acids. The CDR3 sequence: CASSLDRVIGYTF. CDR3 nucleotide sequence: TGTGCCAGCAGTTTGGACAGGGTGATTGGCTACACCTTC.

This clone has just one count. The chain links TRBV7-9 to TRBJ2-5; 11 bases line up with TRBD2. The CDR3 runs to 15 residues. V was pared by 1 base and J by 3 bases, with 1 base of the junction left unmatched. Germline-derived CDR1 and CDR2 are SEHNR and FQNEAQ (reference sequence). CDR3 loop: CASSLVAGGKETQYF. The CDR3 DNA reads TGTGCCAGCAGCTTAGTAGCGGGAGGGAAAGAGACCCAGTACTTC.

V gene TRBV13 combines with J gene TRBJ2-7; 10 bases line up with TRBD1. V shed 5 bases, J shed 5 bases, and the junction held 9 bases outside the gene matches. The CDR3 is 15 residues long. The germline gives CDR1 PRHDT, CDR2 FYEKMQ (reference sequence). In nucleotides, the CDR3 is TGTGCCAGCAGCCCTAGACAGGGGGCGGGAGACGAGCAGTACTTC. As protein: CASSPRQGAGDEQYF.